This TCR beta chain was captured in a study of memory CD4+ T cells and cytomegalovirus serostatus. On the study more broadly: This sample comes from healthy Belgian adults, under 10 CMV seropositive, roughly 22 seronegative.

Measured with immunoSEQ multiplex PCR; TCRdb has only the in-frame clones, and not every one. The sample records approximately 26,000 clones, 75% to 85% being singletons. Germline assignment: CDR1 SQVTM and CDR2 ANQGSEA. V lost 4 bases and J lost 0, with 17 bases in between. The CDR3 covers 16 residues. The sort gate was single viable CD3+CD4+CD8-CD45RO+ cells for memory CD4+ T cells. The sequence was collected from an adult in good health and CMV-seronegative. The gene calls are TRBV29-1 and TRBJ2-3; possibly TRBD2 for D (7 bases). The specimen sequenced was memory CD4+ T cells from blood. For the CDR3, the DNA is TGCAGCGTTGGTTCGGGGGAGGGGGATAGCACAGATACGCAGTATTTT. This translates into CSVGSGEGDSTDTQYF.